Below, 30 T cell receptor beta chains from the same sample are listed, as sequenced in a study of T cells in Graves' hyperthyroidism and ophthalmopathy. From RNA transcripts, TCR beta CDR3 regions were amplified. The HTBI primer set drove a first-round RT-PCR of the TCR CDR3. A single record per CDR3 protein comes from TCRdb applying MiXCR to the multiplex PCR reads. The table shows hundreds of thousands of distinct CDR3 sequences, with 45% occurring only once. Sequencing was performed on peripheral blood or thyroid tissue (not recorded which). These receptors originate from an adult man with Graves' disease, either hyperthyroidism or ophthalmopathy (not recorded which).

The sample holds many counts of this clonotype. The chain carries TRBV10-3 and TRBJ2-7; D is unresolved. Per the germline V gene, CDR1 is ENHRY and CDR2 is SYGVKD. This CDR3 contains 13 residues. V was shortened by 10 bases and J by 3 bases, with 16 bases between the two germline ends. CDR3 residues: CATRMIGDYEQYF. CDR3 coding DNA: TGTGCCACCCGAATGATTGGGGACTACGAGCAGTACTTC.

The gene calls are TRBV7-4 and TRBJ1-4; D remains ambiguous. The V end lost 5 bases, the J end lost 4 bases, and 11 bases lay between the germline ends. This CDR3 comprises 14 residues. In germline, CDR1 is SGHVT, CDR2 SQSDAQ. The CDR3 DNA follows: TGTGCCAGCAGCGCCTCGGGAGGTAATGAAAAACTGTTTTTT. Protein sequence: CASSASGGNEKLFF.

As DNA, the CDR3 is TGCAGCAGTTATGACAAGAACACCGGGGAGCTGTTTTTT. Encoded protein: CSSYDKNTGELFF. The rearrangement links TRBV29-1 to TRBJ2-2, with D uncertain. The CDR3 extends over 13 amino acids. CDR1 and CDR2 from the germline V gene are SQVTM and ANQGSEA. The V end lost 8 bases, the J end lost 1 base, and 11 bases lay between the germline ends.

The chain links TRBV25-1 to TRBJ1-1, with TRBD1 as a possible D gene (6 bases). The CDR3 runs 18 residues. Per the germline V gene, CDR1 is MGHDK and CDR2 is SYGVNS. V dropped 6 bases and J dropped 3 bases, with 26 bases sitting between them. The CDR3 DNA reads as TGTGCCAGCAGCCAAGCTTGGCAGGGGAGGATCCGGGACACTGAAGCTTTCTTT. It codes for CASSQAWQGRIRDTEAFF.

This rearrangement joins TRBV20-1 to TRBJ2-5; 8 nucleotides line up with TRBD2. After removal of 1 base from V and 5 bases from J, the junction contained 9 bases not matched to a gene. This CDR3 is 15 amino acids long. Germline V gene lookup returns CDR1 DFQATT and CDR2 SNEGSKA (reference sequence). The CDR3 DNA is TGCAGTGCTAGAGCAGCGGGGGCGGTCGGGGAGACCCAGTACTTC. It codes for CSARAAGAVGETQYF.

This clonotype came up a few times. The genes are TRBV6-4 and TRBJ1-2; D is ambiguous. The germline V and J ends were trimmed by 10 bases and 4 bases, with 16 bases remaining between them. The V gene's germline CDR1 is MRHNA and CDR2 SNTAGT. This CDR3 is 13 amino acids long. In nucleotides, the CDR3 is TGTGCCATCGCCGCCCTGCCCACCTATGGCTACACCTTC. Encoded protein: CAIAALPTYGYTF.

In this sample, this clonotype turned up many times. The rearrangement links TRBV29-1 to TRBJ1-1; TRBD1 might be the D (5 bases). With 2 bases removed from V and 6 bases from J, the gap between germline ends came to 13 bases. The CDR3 has 13 residues. Germline V gene sequence: CDR1 SQVTM, CDR2 ANQGSEA. CDR3 residues: CSVEWGGSAEAFF. The DNA of the CDR3 is TGCAGCGTTGAATGGGGGGGGTCGGCTGAAGCTTTCTTT.

This clonotype was counted only a few times. CDR3 DNA: TGCAGCGCCCAAGGACAGACCTCTGGAAACACCATATATTTT. This gives the protein CSAQGQTSGNTIYF. This sequence joins TRBV29-1 and TRBJ1-3; D is possibly TRBD1 (6 bases). Trimming left V 7 bases short and J 0 bases short, with 13 bases between. Germline CDR1 is SQVTM and CDR2 is ANQGSEA. CDR3 length equals 14 residues.

Of note for this clonotype: A much larger clone lies a single base off, so this may be a read error. J is TRBJ2-7 and V is TRBV10-3; D is unclear. The CDR3 contains 12 residues. Germline V gives CDR1 ENHRY, CDR2 SYGVKD. Here the CDR3 reads CVISESSYEQYF. Written as DNA, the CDR3 is TGTGTCATCAGTGAGTCCTCATACGAGCAGTACTTC.

The genes are TRBV6-5 and TRBJ1-2; the match to TRBD1 covers 10 bases. CDR3 length equals 14 residues. Per germline, CDR1 MNHEY and CDR2 SVGAGI. Trimming took 10 bases from V and 3 from J; bases not matched to a gene: 8. The DNA of the CDR3 is TGTGCCACCAATCCGGGACAGGGGTACTATGGCTACACCTTC. Protein sequence: CATNPGQGYYGYTF.

There are many counts of this clonotype. The genes are TRBV24-1 and TRBJ1-1; perhaps TRBD1 as D (6 bases). The CDR3 length is 11 residues. Germline V gene data show CDR1 as KGHDR and CDR2 as SFDVKD. Trimming stripped 9 bases from V and 8 bases from J, with 12 bases between. This CDR3 reads CATSTGVEAFF. The CDR3 DNA sequence: TGTGCCACCTCGACAGGAGTCGAAGCTTTCTTT.

At least ten counts were recorded for this clonotype. The chain is built from TRBV29-1 and TRBJ1-6, with unresolved D. The length of the CDR3 is 14 residues. Germline V CDR1 and CDR2: SQVTM, ANQGSEA. The V end lost 2 bases, the J end lost 7 bases, and 12 bases lay between the germline ends. The CDR3 reads CSVERVVDNSPLHF. CDR3 coding DNA: TGCAGCGTTGAAAGGGTAGTCGACAATTCACCCCTCCACTTT.

This chain uses TRBV7-8 with TRBJ2-2, with D tentatively TRBD1 (6 bases). V shed 5 bases and J shed 11 bases, with 21 bases lying between them. The CDR3 runs to 15 residues. In germline, CDR1 is SGHVS, CDR2 FQNEAQ. CDR3 bases: TGTGCCAGCAGCCCCTTCCAGGGGCCCACCTACGAGCTGTTTTTT. Translated: CASSPFQGPTYELFF.

This chain uses TRBV7-9 with TRBJ2-7; maybe TRBD1 (5 bases). The V end was cut by 2 bases, the J end by 3 bases, with 8 bases between. The CDR3 runs to 13 residues. Germline CDR1 reads SEHNR; CDR2 reads FQNEAQ (reference sequence). CDR3 in DNA: TGTGCCAGCAGCTTATCAGGGATCTACGAGCAGTACTTC. Translation: CASSLSGIYEQYF.

This clonotype was counted once. The chain is built from TRBV28 and TRBJ1-5, with a possible D match to TRBD1 (5 bases). V was clipped by 4 bases and J by 7 bases, with 14 bases between them. The V gene's germline CDR1 is MDHEN and CDR2 SYDVKM. The CDR3 contains 14 residues. CDR3 loop: CASSSLGPGQPQHF. The CDR3 DNA reads as TGTGCCAGCAGTTCGCTGGGACCCGGACAGCCCCAGCATTTT.

The chain is built from TRBV12-3 or TRBV12-4 and TRBJ1-1; D call uncertain. This CDR3 comprises 11 residues. Trimming left V 10 bases short and J 1 base short, with 7 bases between. The CDR3 protein is CATSANTEAFF. The CDR3 DNA follows: TGTGCCACCTCAGCGAACACTGAAGCTTTCTTT.

The chain employs TRBV7-2 and TRBJ1-6; 8 bases line up with TRBD1. The V gene end was trimmed by 6 bases and the J gene end by 6 bases; junction bases not matched to a gene: 13. Germline values: CDR1 SGHTA, CDR2 FQGNSA. This CDR3 comprises 17 residues. CDR3 sequence (DNA): TGTGCCAGCAGGTTTGACCCAGGGGGCCATTTTAATTCACCCCTCCACTTT. Translated: CASRFDPGGHFNSPLHF.

This clonotype was seen only a few times. It may be a read error: a sequence one base away is much more abundant. V is TRBV25-1 and J is TRBJ1-2; the D is unclear. The CDR3 consists of 10 residues. Germline CDR1 reads MGHDK; CDR2 reads SYGVNS. V dropped 7 bases and J dropped 0 bases, with 0 bases sitting between them. The CDR3 loop is CASTNYGYTF. The CDR3 DNA is TGTGCCAGCACTAACTATGGCTACACCTTC.

This clonotype was observed many times. The J gene is TRBJ1-6, the V gene TRBV20-1; TRBD1 matches at 10 bases. In germline, CDR1 is DFQATT, CDR2 SNEGSKA (reference sequence). V trimming: 5 bases; J trimming: 10 bases; junction bases outside the gene matches: 5. This CDR3 contains 13 residues. The CDR3 bases are TGCAGTGCTGGGACAGGGGCGGAGTCACCCCTCCACTTT. Encoded protein: CSAGTGAESPLHF.

This clonotype appeared many times. The chain couples TRBV7-9 to TRBJ2-7, with a weak D call TRBD1 (6 bases). CDR1 and CDR2 from the germline V gene are SEHNR and FQNEAQ (reference sequence). The V end was cut by 4 bases, the J end by 2 bases, with 12 bases between. This CDR3 spans 14 amino acids. The CDR3 bases are TGTGCCAGCAGCTCAGGACAGTACACCTACGAGCAGTACTTC. It specifies CASSSGQYTYEQYF. Full variable domain (remainder filled in from reference TRBV7-9 and TRBJ2-7): DTGVSQNPRHKITKRGQNVTFRCDPISEHNRLYWYRQTLGQGPEFLTYFQNEAQLEKSRLLSDRFSAERPKGSFSTLEIQRTEQGDSAMYLCASSSGQYTYEQYFGPGTRLTVT.

This clonotype has more than one count but fewer than ten. This rearrangement joins TRBV6-1 to TRBJ1-5; D ambiguous. The CDR3 sequence is 15 residues long. Germline loops: CDR1 MNHNS, CDR2 SASEGT. V was shortened by 4 bases and J by 2 bases, with 12 bases between the two germline ends. The CDR3: CASSVDVGGNQPQHF. The CDR3 DNA is TGTGCCAGCAGTGTGGATGTGGGCGGCAATCAGCCCCAGCATTTT.

The DNA for the CDR3 is TGTGCCAGCAGCGCCCGGACAGAAGCAACTGAAGCTTTCTTT. Translating gives CASSARTEATEAFF. This sequence joins TRBV7-6 and TRBJ1-1; D is perhaps TRBD1 (6 bases). Germline assignment: CDR1 SGHVS and CDR2 FNYEAQ. The CDR3 sequence is 14 residues long. V lost 5 bases, J lost 5 bases, and 15 bases lay in between.

The chain joins TRBV19 to TRBJ1-1; D may be TRBD1 (5 bases). The CDR3 has 16 amino acids. The germline CDR1 and CDR2 sequences are LNHDA and SQIVND (reference sequence). V was trimmed by 9 bases and J by 0 bases, leaving 20 bases between them. CDR3 DNA: TGTGCCAGCAGCCGCGGAGGGGACGGGCTGAACACTGAAGCTTTCTTT. This sequence encodes CASSRGGDGLNTEAFF.

The chain carries TRBV6-5 and TRBJ2-5; a weak D match, TRBD2 (6 bases). Per germline, CDR1 MNHEY and CDR2 SVGAGI. The V end was cut by 7 bases, the J end by 0 bases, with 15 bases between. The CDR3 runs 15 residues. The CDR3 DNA reads as TGTGCCAGCAAGGGACCGGGACTCAACCAAGAGACCCAGTACTTC. Protein: CASKGPGLNQETQYF.

The chain uses TRBV15 and TRBJ2-5; possibly TRBD2 for D (6 bases). There are 15 residues in the CDR3. Trimming pared 5 bases from V and 4 bases from J, leaving 17 bases between. Germline V gene lookup returns CDR1 LNHNV and CDR2 YYDKDF (reference sequence). In nucleotides, the CDR3 is TGTGCCACCAGCGACCGCCGCCGGGGGAGAGAGACCCAGTACTTC. Translated, it gives CATSDRRRGRETQYF.

The J gene is TRBJ2-7, the V gene TRBV19; D not resolved. V lost 1 base and J lost 0, with 7 bases in between. The CDR3 loop spans 14 amino acids. Per the germline V gene, CDR1 is LNHDA and CDR2 is SQIVND (reference sequence). Here the CDR3 reads CASSIAKGSYEQYF. The CDR3 DNA is TGTGCCAGTAGTATAGCGAAGGGCTCCTACGAGCAGTACTTC.

J is TRBJ1-6 and V is TRBV7-9, with 8 nucleotides matching TRBD1. The CDR3 sequence is 16 residues long. The germline CDR1 and CDR2 sequences are SEHNR and FQNEAQ (reference sequence). Unmatched junction bases numbered 6, after V lost 6 bases and J lost 2 bases. In nucleotides, the CDR3 is TGTGCCAGCAGTGAAAGGGGACAGGCCTATAATTCACCCCTCCACTTT. This codes for CASSERGQAYNSPLHF.

This clonotype was observed a handful of times. V gene TRBV11-2 combines with J gene TRBJ2-7; 9 bases fit TRBD1. The CDR3 totals 14 residues. CDR1 and CDR2 from the germline V gene are SGHAT and FQNNGV. J was trimmed by 4 bases and V by 6 bases; bases with no gene match: 7. The chain's CDR3 is CASRDRGGIYEQYF. The CDR3 nucleotides read TGTGCCAGCAGGGACAGGGGAGGGATTTACGAGCAGTACTTC.

As concerns this clonotype: Germline and junction disagree at one end, which may indicate a read error. V is TRBV24-1 and J is TRBJ1-2; 7 bases match TRBD1. Germline assignment: CDR1 KGHDR and CDR2 SFDVKD. The CDR3 is 17 residues long. CDR3 sequence (DNA): TGCGCCACCAGTGATCTTGCTAGGGACAGAGGGCTGCGTGGCTACACCTTC. It is translated as CATSDLARDRGLRGYTF.

Many counts were recorded for this clonotype. CDR3 bases: TGTGCCAGCAGTGCACAGGGAGGTAAGACTGAAGCTTTCTTT. Encoded protein: CASSAQGGKTEAFF. The V and J genes are TRBV2 and TRBJ1-1; TRBD1 is a possible D gene (6 bases). This CDR3 contains 14 residues. Per germline, CDR1 SNHLY and CDR2 FYNNEI. Trimming left V 4 bases short and J 5 bases short, with 14 bases between.